Listed below are T cell receptor beta chains from one sample, sequenced in a study of blood T cell repertoires in COVID-19. TCRdb's copy holds only in-frame clones and misses some; the assay was immunoSEQ multiplex PCR. The data contain about 240,000 clones, roughly 80% of them singletons. Sample: peripheral blood. The receptors here all came from a young woman with acute or convalescent COVID-19. Both conserved end residues are part of each CDR3. The D gene is left open where the match is weak. Clone size appears in some rows only: once, few, many, or a class for an expanded clone.

cdr3_aa cdr3_nt j_call v_call clone_size d_call
CASSLGQGNSYGYTF TGTGCCAGCAGCTTGGGGCAGGGTAATAGCTATGGCTACACCTTC TRBJ1-2 TRBV5-6 . .
CASRDRGLGQPQHF TGTGCCAGTAGGGACAGGGGTTTGGGTCAGCCCCAGCATTTT TRBJ1-5 TRBV19 . TRBD1
CASSPTSGRPGEIGELFF TGTGCCAGCAGCCCGACTAGCGGGAGGCCCGGGGAGATCGGGGAGCTGTTTTTT TRBJ2-2 TRBV7-8 . TRBD2
CASSTRDRGRWDTQYF TGTGCCAGCAGCACTCGGGACAGGGGGCGATGGGATACGCAGTATTTT TRBJ2-3 TRBV7-2 . TRBD1
CASRNPGTGSHEQFF TGTGCCAGCAGAAATCCCGGGACAGGGAGTCATGAGCAGTTCTTC TRBJ2-1 TRBV6-5 . TRBD1
CASSQVAGAEAFF TGTGCCAGCAGCCAAGTGGCAGGGGCTGAAGCTTTCTTT TRBJ1-1 TRBV14 . .
CASSIGLEQFF TGTGCCAGTAGTATTGGGCTAGAGCAGTTCTTC TRBJ2-1 TRBV19 . .
CASSATSGSNEQFF TGTGCCAGCAGTGCCACTAGCGGGAGTAATGAGCAGTTCTTC TRBJ2-1 TRBV6-4 . TRBD2
CASSLAPGQGEYNEQFF TGCGCCAGCAGCTTGGCCCCCGGACAGGGAGAGTACAATGAGCAGTTCTTC TRBJ2-1 TRBV5-1 . TRBD1
CASSRRGEQYF TGTGCCAGCAGCCGACGGGGCGAGCAGTACTTC TRBJ2-7 TRBV5-5 . .
CASSLAGSGYEQYF TGTGCCAGCAGCTTGGCGGGGTCCGGCTACGAGCAGTACTTC TRBJ2-7 TRBV7-8 . .
CASSYSKPGEQYF TGTGCCAGCAGTTACTCCAAACCGGGGGAGCAGTACTTC TRBJ2-7 TRBV6-5 few .
CASSVGQGRLSDTQYF TGTGCCAGCAGCGTAGGACAGGGTCGATTGTCAGATACGCAGTATTTT TRBJ2-3 TRBV9 . TRBD1
CASSLYPRTVRVEKLFF TGTGCCAGCAGTTTATATCCCCGGACAGTGAGGGTGGAAAAACTGTTTTTT TRBJ1-4 TRBV27 few .
CASSPSGSSRNEQFF TGTGCCAGCAGCCCTAGCGGGAGTTCGCGAAATGAGCAGTTCTTC TRBJ2-1 TRBV7-9 . TRBD2
CASSYQQGSTEAFF TGTGCCAGCAGTTATCAGCAGGGGAGCACTGAAGCTTTCTTT TRBJ1-1 TRBV6-5 once .
CASSFGDTEAFF TGTGCCAGCAGCTTCGGTGACACTGAAGCTTTCTTT TRBJ1-1 TRBV7-3 once .
CASSYRDSPLHF TGTGCCAGCAGCTACAGGGATTCACCCCTCCACTTT TRBJ1-6 TRBV7-9 . .
CASSLEGTGGNTGELFF TGTGCCAGCAGCTTGGAAGGCACAGGGGGAAACACCGGGGAGCTGTTTTTT TRBJ2-2 TRBV5-5 . TRBD1
CATSRVSGTYEQYF TGTGCCACCAGCAGAGTTAGCGGAACCTACGAGCAGTACTTC TRBJ2-7 TRBV15 . .
CASSRERGGEQFF TGCGCCAGCAGCCGAGAAAGGGGAGGTGAGCAGTTCTTC TRBJ2-1 TRBV4-3 . .
CASSLGQNSNYGYTF TGTGCCAGCAGCTTAGGACAGAACTCTAACTATGGCTACACCTTC TRBJ1-2 TRBV11-3 . .
CASSGVGQRAVMNTEAFF TGTGCCAGCAGTGGGGTTGGACAGCGAGCAGTCATGAACACTGAAGCTTTCTTT TRBJ1-1 TRBV2 . .
CASSMPGTGGHYNQPQHF TGTGCCAGTAGTATGCCCGGGACAGGGGGACACTACAATCAGCCCCAGCATTTT TRBJ1-5 TRBV19 . TRBD1
CASNTGQGLHNEQFF TGTGCCAGCAACACAGGACAGGGACTACACAATGAGCAGTTCTTC TRBJ2-1 TRBV6-5 . .
CASSPQGNEQYF TGTGCCAGCAGTCCACAGGGAAACGAGCAGTACTTC TRBJ2-7 TRBV12-3/TRBV12-4 . .
CASHGGPGTYEQYF TGTGCCAGCCACGGGGGACCGGGGACCTACGAGCAGTACTTC TRBJ2-7 TRBV6-5 . .
CASSDQLAGASYEQYF TGTGCCAGCAGCGATCAACTAGCGGGTGCCTCCTACGAGCAGTACTTC TRBJ2-7 TRBV5-4 . TRBD2
CASSTAPVVSYEQYF TGTGCCAGTAGTACTGCGCCGGTTGTCTCCTACGAGCAGTACTTC TRBJ2-7 TRBV19 . .
CASSYSAGDRPKAFF TGTGCCAGCAGTTACTCTGCAGGGGACAGGCCCAAAGCTTTCTTT TRBJ1-1 TRBV6-5 . TRBD1
CASSLRTGLNEQFF TGCGCCAGCAGCTTGCGGACAGGGTTGAATGAGCAGTTCTTC TRBJ2-1 TRBV5-1 . TRBD1
CASSMIYLRGAFF TGTGCCAGCAGCATGATTTACCTCCGGGGGGCTTTCTTT TRBJ1-1 TRBV21-1 . .
CASYKIRLARASYNEQFF TGTGCCAGCTACAAGATAAGACTAGCGCGCGCCTCCTACAATGAGCAGTTCTTC TRBJ2-1 TRBV28 few TRBD2
CASSILSNTEAFF TGTGCCAGCAGCATACTTTCGAACACTGAAGCTTTCTTT TRBJ1-1 TRBV9 . .
CATGQGGSYEQYF TGTGCCACGGGACAAGGGGGCTCCTACGAGCAGTACTTC TRBJ2-7 TRBV24-1 . .
CATSSGLNRVDTEAFF TGTGCCACCAGCAGTGGTCTTAACAGGGTTGACACTGAAGCTTTCTTT TRBJ1-1 TRBV15 . .
CASSELTGSNYGYTF TGTGCCAGCAGTGAATTGACAGGATCTAACTATGGCTACACCTTC TRBJ1-2 TRBV28 . .
CASSLGPSSGSSSYEQYF TGTGCCAGCAGCCTCGGACCCTCTAGCGGGAGCTCCTCCTACGAGCAGTACTTC TRBJ2-7 TRBV4-2 few TRBD2
CASSSTDRGTDTQYF TGTGCCAGCAGCTCAACGGACAGGGGAACAGATACGCAGTATTTT TRBJ2-3 TRBV7-9 . TRBD1
CASSAGTGAGANVLTF TGTGCCAGCAGTGCCGGGACAGGGGCCGGGGCCAACGTCCTGACTTTC TRBJ2-6 TRBV6-1 . TRBD1
CATRDPGGTEAFF TGTGCCACCAGAGACCCGGGGGGTACTGAAGCTTTCTTT TRBJ1-1 TRBV24-1 . .
CASSISETGYYYGYTF TGTGCCAGTAGTATATCCGAGACAGGGTATTACTATGGCTACACCTTC TRBJ1-2 TRBV19 few TRBD1
CASSLRDRDSPLHF TGTGCCAGCAGCCTCCGGGACAGAGATTCACCCCTCCACTTT TRBJ1-6 TRBV5-8 . TRBD1
CASSFVRRSGNTIYF TGCGCCAGCAGCTTCGTCCGTCGCTCTGGAAACACCATATATTTT TRBJ1-3 TRBV5-1 . .
CASSFPVQFQDYGYTF TGTGCCAGCAGCTTCCCCGTTCAGTTCCAGGACTATGGCTACACCTTC TRBJ1-2 TRBV7-9 once .
CASSLGATLYNEQFF TGTGCCAGCAGCTTAGGGGCCACCCTATACAATGAGCAGTTCTTC TRBJ2-1 TRBV7-3 few .
CASSQDWGLAANEQFF TGCGCCAGCAGCCAAGATTGGGGACTAGCGGCCAATGAGCAGTTCTTC TRBJ2-1 TRBV4-1 . TRBD2
CASSPLQQGLAPYGYTF TGTGCCAGCAGTCCCCTCCAACAGGGGTTGGCTCCCTATGGCTACACCTTC TRBJ1-2 TRBV6-6 many TRBD1
CASSPLGGSSYNEQFF TGTGCCAGCAGCCCCCTAGGCGGGAGCTCCTACAATGAGCAGTTCTTC TRBJ2-1 TRBV5-8 few TRBD2
CASSQDREANTEAFF TGTGCCAGCAGTCAGGACAGGGAGGCGAACACTGAAGCTTTCTTT TRBJ1-1 TRBV27 . TRBD1
CASSLWAGYKETQYF TGTGCCAGCAGTTTATGGGCGGGGTACAAAGAGACCCAGTACTTC TRBJ2-5 TRBV27 . .
CASSFAGYNEQFF TGCGCCAGCAGCTTTGCGGGGTACAATGAGCAGTTCTTC TRBJ2-1 TRBV5-1 once .
CASSPSKGLAGGIYEQYF TGTGCCAGCAGCCCCAGCAAGGGACTAGCGGGAGGGATCTACGAGCAGTACTTC TRBJ2-7 TRBV27 . TRBD2